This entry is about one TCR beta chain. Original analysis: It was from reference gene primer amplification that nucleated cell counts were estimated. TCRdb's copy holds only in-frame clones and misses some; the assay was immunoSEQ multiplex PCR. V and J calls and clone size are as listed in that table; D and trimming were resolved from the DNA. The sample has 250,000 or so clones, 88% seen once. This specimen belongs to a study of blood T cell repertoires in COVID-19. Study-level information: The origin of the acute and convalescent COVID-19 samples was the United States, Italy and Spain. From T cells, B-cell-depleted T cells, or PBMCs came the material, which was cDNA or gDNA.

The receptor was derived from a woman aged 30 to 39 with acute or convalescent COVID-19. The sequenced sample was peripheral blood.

The CDR3 sequence is CASSLATISPLHF. CDR3 DNA: TGTGCCAGCAGCTTAGCAACTATATCACCCCTCCACTTT. V is TRBV11-1 and J is TRBJ1-6; D remains ambiguous. The V and J ends lost 0 bases and 10 bases respectively, with 7 bases between them. The CDR3 totals 13 residues. The V gene's germline CDR1 is SGHAT and CDR2 FQDESV (reference sequence).